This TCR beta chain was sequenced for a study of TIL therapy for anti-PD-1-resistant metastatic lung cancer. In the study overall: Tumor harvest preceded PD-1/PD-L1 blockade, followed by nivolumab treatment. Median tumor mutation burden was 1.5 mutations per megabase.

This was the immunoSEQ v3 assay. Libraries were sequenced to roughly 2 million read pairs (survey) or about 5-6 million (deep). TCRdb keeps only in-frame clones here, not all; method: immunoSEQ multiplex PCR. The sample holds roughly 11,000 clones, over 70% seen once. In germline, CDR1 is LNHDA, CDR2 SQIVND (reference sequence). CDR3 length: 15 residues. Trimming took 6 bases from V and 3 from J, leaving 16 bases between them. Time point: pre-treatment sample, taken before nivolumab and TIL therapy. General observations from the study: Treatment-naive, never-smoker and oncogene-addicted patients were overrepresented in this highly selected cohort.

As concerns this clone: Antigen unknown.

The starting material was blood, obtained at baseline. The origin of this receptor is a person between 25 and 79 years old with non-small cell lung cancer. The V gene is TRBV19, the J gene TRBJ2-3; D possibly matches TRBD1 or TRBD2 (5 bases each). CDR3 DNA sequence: TGTGCCAGTAGCCCTACAGGAGAGGGAACAGATACGCAGTATTTT. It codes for CASSPTGEGTDTQYF.